Below are 11 T cell receptor delta chains sequenced from a single sample in a study of Vδ1+ human thymocytes. Whole-study results and caveats: In the thymus, TRG and TRD repertoires looked highly polyclonal with Gaussian CDR3 lengths.

For these receptors, no antigen is known. The template was reverse-transcribed extracted RNA. Pooled V-gene forward primers with one constant-region reverse primer generated the CDR3 amplicons by multiplex PCR. TCRdb re-called the multiplex PCR reads using CATT. Among about 54,000 delta-chain clones listed, 15% were seen once. The sample consisted of Vdelta1+ gamma-delta thymocytes from the thymus. Sample subset: FACS-sorted CD3+ TCRalphabeta- TCRVdelta1+ TCRVdelta2- thymocytes. All receptors come from a boy in the first two years of life who had congenital heart surgery.

This clone was counted only a few times. Other DNA sequences in this specimen translate into the identical CDR3. The rearrangement uses TRDV1 and TRDJ1, with D tentatively TRDD3 (8 bases). CDR1 and CDR2 from the germline V gene are TSWWSYY and QGS. The CDR3 is made up of 18 amino acids. With 3 bases removed from V and 0 bases from J, the gap between germline ends came to 20 bases. In DNA form, the CDR3 reads TGTGCTCTTGGGGACATTTTCCTACTGGGGGCTTACACCGATAAACTCATCTTT. Its translation is CALGDIFLLGAYTDKLIF.

The chain combines TRDV1 with TRDJ1, with a weak D call TRDD3 (5 bases). The germline V and J ends were trimmed by 4 bases and 0 bases, with 12 bases remaining between them. The CDR3 spans 15 residues. Germline CDR1 TSWWSYY, CDR2 QGS. CDR3 loop: CALGGCRDYTDKLIF. The CDR3 DNA reads TGTGCTCTTGGGGGATGTCGGGATTACACCGATAAACTCATCTTT.

This chain connects TRDV1 to TRDJ1; 11 nucleotides match TRDD3. The germline gives CDR1 TSWWSYY, CDR2 QGS. J was trimmed by 8 bases and V by 3 bases; bases with no gene match: 20. CDR3 size: 19 residues. CDR3 in amino acids: CALGDHCTLRGGYGEKLIF. The CDR3 bases are TGTGCTCTTGGGGACCACTGCACCCTTCGTGGGGGATACGGGGAAAAACTCATCTTT.

This clone has just a few counts. This chain joins TRDV1 and TRDJ1; no definite D call. V lost 4 bases, J lost 0 bases, and 15 bases lay in between. CDR1 TSWWSYY and CDR2 QGS come from the germline V gene. The CDR3 has 16 residues. The CDR3 region is CALGVDRGKYTDKLIF. CDR3 sequence (DNA): TGTGCTCTTGGGGTAGACCGCGGCAAGTACACCGATAAACTCATCTTT.

This clone was detected a few times. The J gene is TRDJ1, the V gene TRDV1; D gene uncertain. This CDR3 contains 18 residues. V shed 1 base and J shed 0 bases, with 18 bases lying between them. In germline, CDR1 is TSWWSYY, CDR2 QGS. The CDR3 is CALGERFYRPSNTDKLIF. CDR3 in DNA: TGTGCTCTTGGGGAACGTTTCTATCGCCCCTCTAACACCGATAAACTCATCTTT.

This sequence joins TRDV1 and TRDJ1; 9 nucleotides match TRDD3. Germline trimming cut 1 base from V and 0 bases from J; bases unmatched to any gene: 12. CDR1 is TSWWSYY and CDR2 is QGS in the germline V gene. CDR3 length: 19 residues. The CDR3 DNA follows: TGTGCTCTTGGGGAACGACGGGAGAACGGGGGATACTACACCGATAAACTCATCTTT. Translation gives CALGERRENGGYYTDKLIF.

This clone was recorded a few times. The chain recombines TRDV1 with TRDJ1, with 10 bases identical to TRDD3. Germline V gene data show CDR1 as TSWWSYY and CDR2 as QGS. The V gene end was trimmed by 5 bases and the J gene end by 0 bases; junction bases not matched to a gene: 15. The CDR3 is 19 amino acids. The chain's CDR3 is CALGNKLPFWGIYTDKLIF. The CDR3 bases are TGTGCTCTTGGGAATAAGCTACCCTTCTGGGGGATATACACCGATAAACTCATCTTT.

Only a few counts were recorded for this clone. The chain links TRDV1 to TRDJ1; D is possibly TRDD2 (5 bases). The CDR3 totals 18 residues. V gave up 3 bases and J gave up 1 base, with 21 bases separating them. Germline-derived CDR1 and CDR2 are TSWWSYY and QGS. CDR3 region: CALGEYLPLFPSTDKLIF. CDR3 sequence (DNA): TGTGCTCTTGGGGAGTACCTCCCCCTCTTCCCCTCCACCGATAAACTCATCTTT.

V gene TRDV1 combines with J gene TRDJ1; possibly TRDD3 for D (6 bases). V lost 2 bases and J 0 bases, leaving 31 bases between the germline ends. The CDR3 is made up of 22 amino acids. Germline V gene data show CDR1 as TSWWSYY and CDR2 as QGS. This CDR3 reads CALGEGTNWGAQGLLYTDKLIF. CDR3 bases: TGTGCTCTTGGGGAAGGAACCAATTGGGGGGCCCAGGGGTTGTTGTACACCGATAAACTCATCTTT.

This clone came up a few times. The sample has other DNA sequences that encode this CDR3 too. The chain links TRDV2 to TRDJ1; D gene ambiguous. The V end lost 8 bases, the J end lost 2 bases, and 17 bases lay between the germline ends. The CDR3 consists of 14 residues. Germline V gives CDR1 GEAIGNYY, CDR2 EKD. CDR3 sequence: CASVEGGLTDKLIF. In nucleotides, the CDR3 is TGTGCCTCCGTGGAGGGCGGGTTAACCGATAAACTCATCTTT.

The genes are TRDV2 and TRDJ1, with TRDD3 matching 9 bases. The CDR3 totals 18 residues. Unmatched junction bases numbered 15, after V lost 1 base and J lost 4 bases. Germline CDR1 GEAIGNYY, CDR2 EKD. Here the CDR3 reads CACDTNVTGGATVDKLIF. CDR3 nucleotide sequence: TGTGCCTGTGACACGAATGTTACTGGGGGAGCGACGGTCGATAAACTCATCTTT.